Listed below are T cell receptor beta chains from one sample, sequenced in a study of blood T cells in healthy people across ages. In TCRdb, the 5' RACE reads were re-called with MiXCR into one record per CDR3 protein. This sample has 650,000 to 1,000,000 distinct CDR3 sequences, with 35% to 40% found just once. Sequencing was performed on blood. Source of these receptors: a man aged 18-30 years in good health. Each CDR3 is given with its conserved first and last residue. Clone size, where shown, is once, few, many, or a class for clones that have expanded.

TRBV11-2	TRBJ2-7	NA	CASSSSGGRLYNEQYF
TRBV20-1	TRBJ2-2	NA	CSVGGQGNTGELFF
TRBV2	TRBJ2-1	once	CASSEKRGGYNEQFF
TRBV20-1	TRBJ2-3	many	CSARRQVHTDTQYF
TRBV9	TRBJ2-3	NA	CAGSGGTSDTQYF
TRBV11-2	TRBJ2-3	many	CASSLAGSALAGLTDTQYF
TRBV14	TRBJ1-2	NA	CASSQDSEYGYTF
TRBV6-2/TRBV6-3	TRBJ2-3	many	CASSSRLAGDTDTQYF
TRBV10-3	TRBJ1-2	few	CAISDRTGGGYTF
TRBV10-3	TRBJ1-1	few	CAIGRSSGKAFF
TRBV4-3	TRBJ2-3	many	CASSQDLGQPTDTQYF
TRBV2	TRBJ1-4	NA	CASSANPTATNEKLFF
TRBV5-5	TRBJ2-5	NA	CVSSSPGRVDQETQYF
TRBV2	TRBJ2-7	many	CASGASPYEQYF
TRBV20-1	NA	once	CSARDNNGWNEQYF
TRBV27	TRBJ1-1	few	CASSLITGEAFF
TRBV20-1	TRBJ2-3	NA	CSARGTAGASTDTQYF
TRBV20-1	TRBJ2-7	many	CSAAGGRLASEQYF
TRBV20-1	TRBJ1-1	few	CSARGPGWMNTEAFF
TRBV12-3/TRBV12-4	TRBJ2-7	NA	CASSFGGTVMHEQYF
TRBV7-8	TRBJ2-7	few	CASSETAGVGSYEQYF
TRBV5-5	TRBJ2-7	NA	CASSLDHRSYEQYF
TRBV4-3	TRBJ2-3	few	CASSRGTTTQYF
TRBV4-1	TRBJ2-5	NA	CASSLGVREETQYF
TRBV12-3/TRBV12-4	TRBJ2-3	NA	CASKPRPGSTDTQYF
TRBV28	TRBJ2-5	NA	CASSLEGTETQYF
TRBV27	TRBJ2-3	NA	CASSSVKDTQYF
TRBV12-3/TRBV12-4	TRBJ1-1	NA	CASSGGEVNTEAFF
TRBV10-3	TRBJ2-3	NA	CAISPRGGQAITDTQYF
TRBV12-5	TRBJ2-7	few	CASGLVRGTGFYEQYF
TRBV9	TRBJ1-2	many	CASSVGESYGYTF
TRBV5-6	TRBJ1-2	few	CASSLADRIHGYTF
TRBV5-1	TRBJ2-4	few	CASSLAFGTGDVGKNIQYF